This TCR beta chain emerged from a study of a mutant IDH1 vaccine in newly diagnosed glioma. About the research overall: During weeks 1, 3, 5, 7, 11, 15, 19 and 23, patients received eight vaccinations. Patients received vaccination from 4-6 weeks after radiotherapy alone, or with temozolomide cycles.

This clone was detected only once. The antigen remains unidentified. The V gene's germline CDR1 is GTSNPN and CDR2 SVGIG (reference sequence). The CDR3 spans 15 residues. The V and J ends lost 1 base and 6 bases, in that order; junction bases with no gene match: 6. Time point described: week 23, last vaccination. Alongside topical imiquimod, each dose of vaccine comprised 300 ug of mutant IDH1 20-mer peptide. Only in-frame clones appear in the TCRdb table, and some are missing; sequencing was by immunoSEQ multiplex PCR. This table has approximately 82,000 clones, approximately 85% appearing once. This clonotype was sampled from a woman between 45 and 60 years old with glioma. The material sequenced was PBMCs, taken from a glioma patient whose treatment included an IDH1 peptide vaccine. The rearrangement links TRBV30 to TRBJ2-2; the match to TRBD2 covers 9 bases. In nucleotides, the CDR3 is TGTGCCTGGAGTGCGGGACTAGCAGGGGCCGGGGAGCTGTTTTTT. Protein: CAWSAGLAGAGELFF.